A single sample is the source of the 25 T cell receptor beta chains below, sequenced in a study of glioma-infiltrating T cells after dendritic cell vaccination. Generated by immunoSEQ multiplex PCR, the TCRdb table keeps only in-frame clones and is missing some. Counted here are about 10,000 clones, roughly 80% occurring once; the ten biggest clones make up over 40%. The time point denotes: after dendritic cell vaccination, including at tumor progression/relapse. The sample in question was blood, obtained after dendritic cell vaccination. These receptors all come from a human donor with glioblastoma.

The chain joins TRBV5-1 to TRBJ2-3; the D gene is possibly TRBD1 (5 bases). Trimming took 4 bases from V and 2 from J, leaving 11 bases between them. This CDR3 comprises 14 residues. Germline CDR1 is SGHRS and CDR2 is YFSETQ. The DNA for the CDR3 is TGCGCCAGCAGCATCGGACAATTCACAGATACGCAGTATTTT. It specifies CASSIGQFTDTQYF.

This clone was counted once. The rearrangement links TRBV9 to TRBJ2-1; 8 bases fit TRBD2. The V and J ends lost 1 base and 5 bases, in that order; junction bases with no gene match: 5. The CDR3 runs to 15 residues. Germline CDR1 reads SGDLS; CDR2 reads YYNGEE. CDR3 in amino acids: CASSVWLAGHNEQFF. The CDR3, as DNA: TGTGCCAGCAGCGTATGGCTAGCGGGCCACAATGAGCAGTTCTTC.

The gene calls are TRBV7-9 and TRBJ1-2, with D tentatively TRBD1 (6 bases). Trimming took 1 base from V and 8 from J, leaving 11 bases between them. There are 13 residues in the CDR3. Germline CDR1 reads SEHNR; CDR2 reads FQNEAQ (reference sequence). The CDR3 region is CASSLEVRGGYTF. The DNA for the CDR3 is TGTGCCAGCAGCTTAGAAGTGAGGGGGGGCTACACCTTC.

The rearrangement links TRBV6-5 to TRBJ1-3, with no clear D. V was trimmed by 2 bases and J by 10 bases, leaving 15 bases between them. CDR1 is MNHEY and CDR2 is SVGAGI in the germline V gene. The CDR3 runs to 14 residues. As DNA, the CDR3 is TGTGCCAGCAGTTACACGGCCCTATGGGAGACCATATATTTT. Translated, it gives CASSYTALWETIYF.

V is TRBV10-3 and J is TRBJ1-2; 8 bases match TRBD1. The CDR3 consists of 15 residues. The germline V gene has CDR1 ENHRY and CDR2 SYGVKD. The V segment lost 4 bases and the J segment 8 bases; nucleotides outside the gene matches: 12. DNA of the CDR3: TGTGCCATCAGTGGCGGACAGGGCCTCCTAGAGGGCTACACCTTC. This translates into CAISGGQGLLEGYTF.

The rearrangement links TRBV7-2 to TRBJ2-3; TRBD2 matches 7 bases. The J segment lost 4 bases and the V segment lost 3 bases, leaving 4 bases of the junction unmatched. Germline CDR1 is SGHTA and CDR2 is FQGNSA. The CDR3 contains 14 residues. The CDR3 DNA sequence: TGTGCCAGCAGCTTGGGAGGGCCCTCAGATACGCAGTATTTT. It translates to CASSLGGPSDTQYF.

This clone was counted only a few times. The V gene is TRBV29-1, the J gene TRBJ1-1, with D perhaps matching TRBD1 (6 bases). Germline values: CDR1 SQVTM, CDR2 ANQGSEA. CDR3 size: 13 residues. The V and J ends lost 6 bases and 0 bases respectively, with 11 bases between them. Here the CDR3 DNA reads TGCAGCGTACCAACAGGGATGAACACTGAAGCTTTCTTT. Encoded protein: CSVPTGMNTEAFF.

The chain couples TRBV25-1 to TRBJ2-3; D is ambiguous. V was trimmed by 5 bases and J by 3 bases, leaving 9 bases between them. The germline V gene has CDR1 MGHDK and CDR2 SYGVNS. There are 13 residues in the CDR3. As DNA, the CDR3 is TGTGCCAGCAGTAATCGTCTGACAGATACGCAGTATTTT. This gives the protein CASSNRLTDTQYF.

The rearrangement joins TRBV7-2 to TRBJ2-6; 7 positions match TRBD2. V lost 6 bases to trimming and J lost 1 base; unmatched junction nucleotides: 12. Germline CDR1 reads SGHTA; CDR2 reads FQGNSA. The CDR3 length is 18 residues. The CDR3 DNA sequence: TGTGCCAGCAGTCCGCGGCGGGGGTTTAGGTCTGGGGCCAACGTCCTGACTTTC. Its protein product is CASSPRRGFRSGANVLTF. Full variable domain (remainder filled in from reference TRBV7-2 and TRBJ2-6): GAGVSQSPSNKVTEKGKDVELRCDPISGHTALYWYRQSLGQGLEFLIYFQGNSAPDKSGLPSDRFSAERTGGSVSTLTIQRTQQEDSAVYLCASSPRRGFRSGANVLTFGAGSRLTVL.

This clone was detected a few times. The CDR3 region has the DNA TGCGCCAGCAGCTTGCCCTTCCCGACCTCCCTAGCGGGACAAGAGACCCAGTACTTC. Its translation: CASSLPFPTSLAGQETQYF. The J gene is TRBJ2-5, the V gene TRBV5-1, with 9 bases identical to TRBD2. The CDR3 is made up of 19 amino acids. Per germline, CDR1 SGHRS and CDR2 YFSETQ. V lost 1 base to trimming and J lost 2 bases; unmatched junction nucleotides: 15.

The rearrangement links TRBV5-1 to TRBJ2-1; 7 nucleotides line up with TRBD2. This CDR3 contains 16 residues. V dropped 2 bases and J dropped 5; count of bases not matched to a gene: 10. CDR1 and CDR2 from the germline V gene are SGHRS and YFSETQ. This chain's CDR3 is CASSLRLAGGHNEQFF. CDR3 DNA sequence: TGCGCCAGCAGCTTAAGACTAGCTGGGGGACACAATGAGCAGTTCTTC.

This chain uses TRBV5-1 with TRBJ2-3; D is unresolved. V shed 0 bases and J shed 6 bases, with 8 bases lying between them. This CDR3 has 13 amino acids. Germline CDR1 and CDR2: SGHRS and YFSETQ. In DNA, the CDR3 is TGCGCCAGCAGCTTGGCCGTCTCGGATACGCAGTATTTT. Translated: CASSLAVSDTQYF.

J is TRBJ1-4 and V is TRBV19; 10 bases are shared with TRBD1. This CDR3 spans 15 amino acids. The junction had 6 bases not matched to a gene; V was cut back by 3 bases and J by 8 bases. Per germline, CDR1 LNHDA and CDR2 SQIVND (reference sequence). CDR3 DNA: TGTGCCAGTAGTATGGGTGGGACAGGGGTCGAAAAACTGTTTTTT. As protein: CASSMGGTGVEKLFF.

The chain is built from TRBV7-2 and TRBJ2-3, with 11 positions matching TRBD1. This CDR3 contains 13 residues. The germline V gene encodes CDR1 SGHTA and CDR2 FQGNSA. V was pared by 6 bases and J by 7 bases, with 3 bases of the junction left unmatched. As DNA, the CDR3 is TGTGCCAGCAGAGGGACAGGGGGAAATACGCAGTATTTT. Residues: CASRGTGGNTQYF. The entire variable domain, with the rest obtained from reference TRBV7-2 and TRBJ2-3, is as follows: GAGVSQSPSNKVTEKGKDVELRCDPISGHTALYWYRQSLGQGLEFLIYFQGNSAPDKSGLPSDRFSAERTGGSVSTLTIQRTQQEDSAVYLCASRGTGGNTQYFGPGTRLTVL.

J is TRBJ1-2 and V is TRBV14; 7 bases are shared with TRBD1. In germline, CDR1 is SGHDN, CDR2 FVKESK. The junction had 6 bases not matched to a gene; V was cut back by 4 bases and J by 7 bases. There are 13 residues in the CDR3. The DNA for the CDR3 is TGTGCCAGCAGCCTAAAAGGGGGCTCTGGCTACACCTTC. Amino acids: CASSLKGGSGYTF.

The CDR3 DNA is TGCGCCAGCAGCTCCAACGACAGGGCTAATGAAAAACTGTTTTTT. Protein product: CASSSNDRANEKLFF. The rearrangement joins TRBV4-1 to TRBJ1-4; 7 nucleotides agree with TRBD1. CDR3 length: 15 residues. V shed 5 bases and J 3 bases; nucleotides not matched to a gene: 6. Germline loops: CDR1 MGHRA, CDR2 YSYEKL.

The CDR3 sequence: CASSQRERGQETQYF. The CDR3 bases are TGCGCCAGCAGCCAACGCGAGCGGGGCCAAGAGACCCAGTACTTC. The V and J genes are TRBV4-1 and TRBJ2-5; 7 bases match TRBD2. This CDR3 has 15 residues. Unmatched junction bases numbered 4, after V lost 2 bases and J lost 1 base. Germline CDR1 reads MGHRA; CDR2 reads YSYEKL.

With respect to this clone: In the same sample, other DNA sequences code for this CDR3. In DNA, the CDR3 is TGTGCCAGCAGCCACCTCGTAGGGAGTAAAGATACGCAGTATTTT. It encodes CASSHLVGSKDTQYF. The V call is TRBV7-3, the J call TRBJ2-3; D perhaps matches TRBD2 (5 bases). Germline V gene lookup returns CDR1 SGHTA and CDR2 FQGTGA. V was trimmed by 5 bases and J by 5 bases, leaving 17 bases between them. The CDR3 sequence is 15 residues long.

The CDR3 loop is CASSLVLAGRNEQFF. The CDR3, as DNA: TGTGCCAGCAGCTTGGTTCTAGCGGGACGCAATGAGCAGTTCTTC. J is TRBJ2-1 and V is TRBV5-4; 9 bases are shared with TRBD2. The CDR3 consists of 15 residues. Trimming removed 0 bases from V and 6 bases from J; junction bases left unmatched: 4. CDR1 is SGHNT and CDR2 is YYREEE in the germline V gene (reference sequence).

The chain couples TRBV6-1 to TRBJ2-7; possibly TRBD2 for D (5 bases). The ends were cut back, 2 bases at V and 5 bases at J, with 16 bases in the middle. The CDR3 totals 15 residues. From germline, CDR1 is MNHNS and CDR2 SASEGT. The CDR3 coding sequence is TGTGCCAGCAGTGAATTAGTGGGAGAGGGTCACGAGCAGTACTTC. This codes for CASSELVGEGHEQYF.

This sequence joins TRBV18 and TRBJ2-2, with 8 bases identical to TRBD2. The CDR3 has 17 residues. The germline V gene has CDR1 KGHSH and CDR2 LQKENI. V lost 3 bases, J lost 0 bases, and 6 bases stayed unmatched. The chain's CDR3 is CASSPLASGSNTGELFF. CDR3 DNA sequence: TGTGCCAGCTCACCGTTGGCTAGCGGGTCGAACACCGGGGAGCTGTTTTTT.

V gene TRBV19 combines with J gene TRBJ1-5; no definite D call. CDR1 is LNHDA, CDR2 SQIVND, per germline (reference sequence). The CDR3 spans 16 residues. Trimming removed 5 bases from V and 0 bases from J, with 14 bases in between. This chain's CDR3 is CASSPIRLVSNQPQHF. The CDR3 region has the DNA TGTGCCAGTAGTCCCATCCGGTTGGTTAGCAATCAGCCCCAGCATTTT. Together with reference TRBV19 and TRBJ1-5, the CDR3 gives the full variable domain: DGGITQSPKYLFRKEGQNVTLSCEQNLNHDAMYWYRQDPGQGLRLIYYSQIVNDFQKGDIAEGYSVSREKKESFPLTVTSAQKNPTAFYLCASSPIRLVSNQPQHFGDGTRLSIL.

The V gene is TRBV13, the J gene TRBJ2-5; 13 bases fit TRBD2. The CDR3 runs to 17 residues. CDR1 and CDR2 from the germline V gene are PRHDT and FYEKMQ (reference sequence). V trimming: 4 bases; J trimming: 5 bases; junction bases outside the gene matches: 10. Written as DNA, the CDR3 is TGTGCCAGCAGCTCCCTGGAGGGGACTAGCGGGAAGGAGACCCAGTACTTC. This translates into CASSSLEGTSGKETQYF.

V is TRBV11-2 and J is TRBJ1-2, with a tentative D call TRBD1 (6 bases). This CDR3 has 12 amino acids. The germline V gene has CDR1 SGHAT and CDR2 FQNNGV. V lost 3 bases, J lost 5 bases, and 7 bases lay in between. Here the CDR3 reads CASSLQGYGYTF. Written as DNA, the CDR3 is TGTGCCAGCAGCTTGCAGGGGTATGGCTACACCTTC.

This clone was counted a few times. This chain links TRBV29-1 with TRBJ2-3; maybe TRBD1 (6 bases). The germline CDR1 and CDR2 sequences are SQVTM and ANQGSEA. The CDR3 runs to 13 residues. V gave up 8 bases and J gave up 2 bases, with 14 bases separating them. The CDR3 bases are TGCAGCCGAGGGACACGGACCACAGATACGCAGTATTTT. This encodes CSRGTRTTDTQYF.